This T cell receptor (beta chain) was retrieved from a study of cytomegalovirus exposure and HLA in healthy donors. Findings and caveats of the study: Versus the roughly 700-donor mean, an Asian-associated ancestry cluster reportedly showed fewer N-insertions in a later analysis. A likely sequencing artifact accounted for one observed cluster of highly shared sequence variants. In a later analysis, the majority of CMV-associated beta chains seemingly showed HLA restriction.

PCR primers comprised 60 Vbeta and 13 Jbeta primers. Clones were read by immunoSEQ multiplex PCR, and TCRdb kept only the in-frame ones, dropping some. The sample shows 150,000 to 200,000 clones, over 70% of them seen only once. Germline CDR1 reads SNHLY; CDR2 reads FYNNEI. J gave up 10 bases and V 6 bases, and 7 bases lay outside the gene matches. This CDR3 spans 13 amino acids. Notes on this clone: The antigen remains undetermined.

The source is a woman under 40 in good health and CMV-seronegative. The sequencing input was PBMCs. The rearrangement uses TRBV2 and TRBJ2-1; 9 bases are shared with TRBD1. CDR3 amino acids: CASRGQGPGEQFF. CDR3 in DNA: TGTGCCAGCAGGGGACAGGGCCCCGGGGAGCAGTTCTTC.